The 22 T cell receptor beta chains in this list originate from one sample, sequenced in a study of ipilimumab plus nivolumab after autologous stem cell transplantation. Repertoires were generated with immunoSEQ multiplex PCR, while TCRdb's copy carries only in-frame clones and drops some. The profile covers tens of thousands of clones, with 75% to 85% appearing a single time and under 2.5% taken by the ten largest. This specimen consisted of PBMCs, obtained in a trial of ipilimumab plus nivolumab as post-transplant consolidation. The receptor set was obtained from a male donor with diffuse large B-cell lymphoma.

This chain links TRBV19 with TRBJ1-2; the match to TRBD1 covers 11 bases. V was pared by 3 bases and J by 6 bases, with 3 bases of the junction left unmatched. Germline V gene data show CDR1 as LNHDA and CDR2 as SQIVND (reference sequence). The CDR3 extends over 14 amino acids. CDR3 residues: CASSIGQGADGYTF. The CDR3 coding sequence is TGTGCCAGTAGTATCGGACAGGGGGCAGATGGCTACACCTTC.

This chain joins TRBV5-6 and TRBJ2-7; D unresolved. V was clipped by 0 bases and J by 3 bases, with 10 bases between them. The length of the CDR3 is 14 residues. The V gene's germline CDR1 is SGHDT and CDR2 YYEEEE. The DNA of the CDR3 is TGTGCCAGCAGCTTGGCCGGTTCCTACTACGAGCAGTACTTC. This sequence encodes CASSLAGSYYEQYF.

The chain recombines TRBV30 with TRBJ2-5; D gene uncertain. Germline V lookup: CDR1 GTSNPN, CDR2 SVGIG (reference sequence). The germline V and J ends were trimmed by 0 bases and 5 bases, with 10 bases remaining between them. The CDR3 has 13 residues. For the CDR3, the DNA is TGTGCCTGGAGTGTACGGCTAGGGGAGACCCAGTACTTC. Translated: CAWSVRLGETQYF.

This clone has a single count. This rearrangement joins TRBV6-1 to TRBJ1-2; the match to TRBD1 covers 7 bases. The length of the CDR3 is 13 residues. Germline V gives CDR1 MNHNS, CDR2 SASEGT. V lost 7 bases to trimming and J lost 4 bases; unmatched junction nucleotides: 6. The CDR3 protein is CASKDRVGYGYTF. Written as DNA, the CDR3 is TGTGCCAGCAAAGACAGGGTGGGCTATGGCTACACCTTC.

The chain is built from TRBV7-2 and TRBJ2-7, with unresolved D. Per germline, CDR1 SGHTA and CDR2 FQGNSA. This CDR3 comprises 12 residues. V was trimmed by 3 bases and J by 7 bases, leaving 10 bases between them. This CDR3 is CASSFRTPEQYF. CDR3 nucleotides: TGTGCCAGCAGCTTCCGCACCCCAGAGCAGTACTTC.

The chain combines TRBV9 with TRBJ1-2; 7 bases map to TRBD1. Trimming at V came to 4 bases and at J to 8 bases, leaving 8 bases not matched to a gene. CDR3 size: 13 residues. CDR1 is SGDLS, CDR2 YYNGEE, per germline. This chain's CDR3 is CASSTRQGYGYTF. The CDR3 nucleotides are TGTGCCAGCAGCACCCGACAGGGCTACGGCTACACCTTC.

The chain employs TRBV7-9 and TRBJ2-1; D call uncertain. The ends were cut back, 7 bases at V and 4 bases at J, with 17 bases in the middle. The CDR3 sequence is 15 residues long. CDR1 and CDR2 (germline): SEHNR, FQNEAQ (reference sequence). CDR3 nucleotides: TGTGCCAGCACCCTACCCGCCTCGACTTACAATGAGCAGTTCTTC. It encodes CASTLPASTYNEQFF.

CDR3 nucleotide sequence: TGTGCCAGCAGTGATTGGACCAATCAGCCCCAGCATTTT. Translation gives CASSDWTNQPQHF. The gene calls are TRBV6-1 and TRBJ1-5; D is uncertain. The CDR3 length is 13 residues. Germline CDR1 reads MNHNS; CDR2 reads SASEGT. The V end lost 3 bases, the J end lost 3 bases, and 6 bases lay between the germline ends.

The chain combines TRBV4-1 with TRBJ2-2, with D unclear. V lost 1 base and J 4 bases, leaving 13 bases between the germline ends. The CDR3 is 16 residues long. The germline V gene encodes CDR1 MGHRA and CDR2 YSYEKL. The CDR3 DNA reads as TGCGCCAGCAGCCAAGCCATGGCGGTGAGCACCGGGGAGCTGTTTTTT. Translation gives CASSQAMAVSTGELFF.

The V gene is TRBV5-1, the J gene TRBJ1-1; D may be TRBD1 (6 bases). V lost 4 bases and J lost 1, with 11 bases in between. Per germline, CDR1 SGHRS and CDR2 YFSETQ. This CDR3 has 14 amino acids. The CDR3 region is CASSPGTSNTEAFF. Written as DNA, the CDR3 is TGCGCCAGCAGCCCAGGGACATCGAACACTGAAGCTTTCTTT. The whole variable domain, remainder taken from reference TRBV5-1 and TRBJ1-1, is KAGVTQTPRYLIKTRGQQVTLSCSPISGHRSVSWYQQTPGQGLQFLFEYFSETQRNKGNFPGRFSGRQFSNSRSEMNVSTLELGDSALYLCASSPGTSNTEAFFGQGTRLTVV.

The V and J genes are TRBV5-6 and TRBJ1-6; the match to TRBD1 covers 8 bases. CDR3 size: 17 residues. V lost 3 bases and J lost 4; bases outside the gene matches: 9. Germline V gene data show CDR1 as SGHDT and CDR2 as YYEEEE. The CDR3 sequence: CASSYDRGREYNSPLHF. DNA of the CDR3: TGTGCCAGCAGCTACGACAGGGGACGAGAATATAATTCACCCCTCCACTTT.

The gene calls are TRBV4-2 and TRBJ2-1, with D unresolved. CDR3 length: 13 amino acids. The germline CDR1 and CDR2 sequences are LGHNA and YNFKEQ. Trimming stripped 4 bases from V and 1 base from J, with 5 bases between. The CDR3 DNA reads TGTGCCAGCAGCCTAGGGTCCTACAATGAGCAGTTCTTC. Translation: CASSLGSYNEQFF.

The chain couples TRBV4-1 to TRBJ2-7; maybe TRBD1 (6 bases). The CDR3 covers 18 residues. CDR1 MGHRA and CDR2 YSYEKL come from the germline V gene. V lost 1 base to trimming and J lost 2 bases, with 21 bases between them. The CDR3 DNA reads as TGCGCCAGCAGCCAAGTAGGTGGGACAAGGGTGGCCCCCTACGAGCAGTACTTC. Protein: CASSQVGGTRVAPYEQYF.

The chain is built from TRBV7-8 and TRBJ1-4; the match to TRBD1 covers 11 bases. Germline loops: CDR1 SGHVS, CDR2 FQNEAQ. This CDR3 has 15 amino acids. The CDR3 here is CATGTGGATNEKLFF. In DNA, the CDR3 is TGTGCAACCGGGACAGGGGGTGCAACTAATGAAAAACTGTTTTTT.

The rearrangement links TRBV6-6 to TRBJ2-5, with TRBD2 matching 10 bases. The CDR3 extends over 14 amino acids. The V and J ends lost 6 bases and 5 bases, in that order; junction bases with no gene match: 6. CDR1 and CDR2 (germline): MNHNY, SVGAGI (reference sequence). CDR3 bases: TGTGCCAGCAGGCGAGCGGGGGGGCACGAGACCCAGTACTTC. It yields the protein CASRRAGGHETQYF.

On this clone itself: Different DNA sequences within this sample yield the same CDR3. V usage is TRBV7-2 and J usage is TRBJ1-2, with D unclear. V was pared by 1 base and J by 4 bases, with 7 bases between. There are 13 residues in the CDR3. Germline loops: CDR1 SGHTA, CDR2 FQGNSA. The CDR3 loop is CASSLDGGYGYTF. The CDR3 nucleotides are TGTGCCAGCAGCTTAGACGGAGGCTATGGCTACACCTTC.

V usage is TRBV7-8 and J usage is TRBJ2-3; D unclear. The V and J ends lost 1 base and 4 bases respectively, with 9 bases between them. This CDR3 is built from 14 residues. In germline, CDR1 is SGHVS, CDR2 FQNEAQ. The CDR3 loop is CASSLGSLPDTQYF. CDR3 nucleotides: TGTGCCAGCAGCTTAGGCAGTCTGCCAGATACGCAGTATTTT.

The rearrangement joins TRBV11-2 to TRBJ2-6; D not certain. Trimming shortened V by 2 bases and J by 0 bases, and 2 bases separated the two germline ends. Germline loops: CDR1 SGHAT, CDR2 FQNNGV. The CDR3 sequence is 14 residues long. CDR3 loop: CASSLSSGANVLTF. The CDR3 nucleotides read TGTGCCAGCAGCTTAAGCTCTGGGGCCAACGTCCTGACTTTC.

The chain couples TRBV5-1 to TRBJ2-5; D not certain. Trimming cost V 0 bases and J 2 bases, with 8 bases left between them. Germline V gene data show CDR1 as SGHRS and CDR2 as YFSETQ. This CDR3 comprises 14 residues. CDR3 in DNA: TGCGCCAGCAGCTTGGGGGGTCCTCAAGAGACCCAGTACTTC. This gives the protein CASSLGGPQETQYF.

The chain combines TRBV6-6 with TRBJ2-1; TRBD2 might be the D (7 bases). V lost 5 bases and J 4 bases, leaving 15 bases between the germline ends. The CDR3 contains 15 residues. CDR1 and CDR2 from the germline V gene are MNHNY and SVGAGI (reference sequence). For the CDR3, the DNA is TGTGCCAGCAGTGATAGGGGGGGCCCGTACAATGAGCAGTTCTTC. Protein: CASSDRGGPYNEQFF.

This chain links TRBV6-6 with TRBJ2-2; tentatively, D is TRBD1 (6 bases). CDR1 and CDR2 (germline): MNHNY, SVGAGI (reference sequence). V lost 0 bases to trimming and J lost 10 bases, with 18 bases between them. CDR3 size: 16 residues. The CDR3 sequence is CASSYSIGQLVLELFF. The CDR3 nucleotides are TGTGCCAGCAGTTACTCGATCGGACAGCTGGTTCTGGAGCTGTTTTTT.

The V and J genes are TRBV15 and TRBJ1-4; maybe TRBD1 (5 bases). Trimming left V 4 bases short and J 3 bases short, with 12 bases between. CDR1 LNHNV and CDR2 YYDKDF come from the germline V gene (reference sequence). This CDR3 has 15 residues. CDR3 coding DNA: TGTGCCACCAGCATCGGCCAGGGACCTAATGAAAAACTGTTTTTT. Amino acid sequence: CATSIGQGPNEKLFF.